The present T cell receptor (beta chain) was sequenced within a study of cytomegalovirus exposure and HLA in healthy donors. The donors formed part of the roughly 120-subject validation cohort, distinct from the roughly 700-subject first cohort. Study-wide results and caveats: CMV antigen specificity was confirmed in vitro for a few CMV-associated chains. Associated with cytomegalovirus, according to the listing, were approximately 160 TCR beta chains. Reports described diagnosis of cytomegalovirus status by the classifier as highly specific and sensitive.

Unmatched junction bases numbered 4, after V lost 7 bases and J lost 2 bases. CDR1 GTSNPN and CDR2 SVGIG come from the germline V gene (reference sequence). The CDR3 has 12 residues. Sequencing used immunoSEQ multiplex PCR; TCRdb keeps in-frame clones, though not all of them. The sample includes 100,000 to 120,000 clones, around nine tenths of them seen just once. Remarks on this clone: No antigen is known for it.

This chain uses TRBV30 with TRBJ1-1, with 7 bases that match TRBD1. The source material was PBMCs. This TCR derives from a woman aged 30 to 39 in good health and CMV-seropositive. The chain's CDR3 is CASDRLNTEAFF. In nucleotides, the CDR3 is TGTGCCTCGGACAGGCTCAACACTGAAGCTTTCTTT. The full variable domain, in which reference TRBV30 and TRBJ1-1 provide the parts outside the CDR3, is SQTIHQWPATLVQPVGSPLSLECTVEGTSNPNLYWYRQAAGRGLQLLFYSVGIGQISSEVPQNLSASRPQDRQFILSSKKLLLSDSGFYLCASDRLNTEAFFGQGTRLTVV.